These 12 T cell receptor beta chains were sequenced from one sample in a study of response to subunit inactivated influenza vaccine. TCRdb redid the calling of the RT-PCR reads with MiXCR, one entry per CDR3 protein. There are about 650,000 distinct CDR3 sequences in the sample; more than 15% occur only once, and approximately 10% lies in the top ten. The sample was PBMCs from blood, taken 12 days after vaccination. These receptors were obtained from a man between 45 and 60 years old who received an inactivated influenza vaccine.

This clonotype was observed a handful of times. This rearrangement joins TRBV12-3 or TRBV12-4 to TRBJ1-6, with TRBD1 identical over 9 bases. V was clipped by 7 bases and J by 10 bases; unmatched bases: 14. The CDR3 spans 16 residues. In nucleotides, the CDR3 is TGTGCCAGCACCCTGGGACCGGGACAGGGTGAATCACCCCTCCACTTT. It translates to CASTLGPGQGESPLHF.

The rearrangement uses TRBV29-1 and TRBJ2-5; TRBD1 matches 7 bases. CDR1 SQVTM and CDR2 ANQGSEA come from the germline V gene. With V trimmed by 6 bases and J by 5 bases, 9 bases remained unmatched. The CDR3 sequence is 13 residues long. CDR3: CSVADRSMETQYF. CDR3 DNA sequence: TGCAGCGTCGCGGACAGGTCGATGGAGACCCAGTACTTC.

Comment on this clonotype: This may be a read error, as it is one base from a much larger clone. The V call is TRBV10-3, the J call TRBJ2-7, with 16 positions matching TRBD2. The CDR3 is made up of 18 amino acids. Germline V lookup: CDR1 ENHRY, CDR2 SYGVKD. The V and J ends lost 8 bases and 5 bases, in that order; junction bases with no gene match: 15. CDR3 in amino acids: CAIGRGLAGGIFADEQYF. The CDR3, as DNA: TGTGCCATCGGGCGGGGACTAGCGGGAGGGATTTTTGCGGACGAGCAGTACTTC.

Worth noting for this clonotype: As the CDR3 is not closed by the conserved phenylalanine or tryptophan, this likely results from a read error. The V call is TRBV4-3, the J call TRBJ2-7, with D hard to call. Germline CDR1 and CDR2: LGHNA and YSLEER. Trimming left V 0 bases short and J 1 base short, with 13 bases between. The CDR3 consists of 16 residues. CDR3 nucleotides: TGCGCCAGCAGCCAAGAAACCCCGTCTTCTTCCTACGAGCAGTACCTC. Translated, it gives CASSQETPSSSYEQYL.

CDR3 sequence (DNA): TGTGCCAGCAGCTTTGTGTACAGCGTGAATGAGCAGTTCTTC. It encodes CASSFVYSVNEQFF. V gene TRBV5-5 combines with J gene TRBJ2-1; no firm D call. The CDR3 contains 14 residues. V was trimmed by 2 bases and J by 7 bases, leaving 13 bases between them. Germline V CDR1 and CDR2: SGHKS, YYEKEE (reference sequence).

This clonotype was found many times. The chain combines TRBV20-1 with TRBJ1-5; TRBD1 matches at 8 bases. The germline gives CDR1 DFQATT, CDR2 SNEGSKA (reference sequence). V shed 3 bases, J shed 2 bases, and the junction held 18 bases outside the gene matches. The CDR3 totals 19 residues. The CDR3 sequence: CSAREDRVISLWGNQPQHF. CDR3 bases: TGCAGTGCTAGGGAGGACAGGGTGATTTCGCTTTGGGGCAATCAGCCCCAGCATTTT.

This clonotype was seen only a few times. The V call is TRBV6-1, the J call TRBJ2-3; D perhaps matches TRBD2 (5 bases). V shed 5 bases and J shed 0 bases, with 15 bases lying between them. Germline-derived CDR1 and CDR2 are MNHNS and SASEGT. This CDR3 comprises 16 residues. CDR3 DNA sequence: TGTGCCAGCAGTAGGACTTTTCAGACTAGCACAGATACGCAGTATTTT. This sequence encodes CASSRTFQTSTDTQYF.

This chain connects TRBV10-3 to TRBJ2-2; D perhaps matches TRBD2 (5 bases). The V gene lost 7 bases and the J gene lost 7 bases, with 16 bases spanning the gap. CDR3 size: 14 residues. CDR1 is ENHRY, CDR2 SYGVKD, per germline. CDR3 amino acids: CAIKADGGIGELFF. For the CDR3, the DNA is TGTGCCATCAAGGCGGACGGAGGTATCGGGGAGCTGTTTTTT.

This clonotype was seen a handful of times. This chain links TRBV9 with TRBJ2-3; 7 positions agree with TRBD2. V lost 3 bases, J lost 8 bases, and 12 bases stayed unmatched. The CDR3 runs 15 residues. Germline V gene lookup returns CDR1 SGDLS and CDR2 YYNGEE. The CDR3 nucleotides read TGTGCCAGCAGCGCCGATAGGGCCCGCGGGGGTACGCAGTATTTT. This gives the protein CASSADRARGGTQYF.

The table lists this clonotype with many counts. The chain combines TRBV5-1 with TRBJ1-1, with 7 nucleotides matching TRBD1. The CDR3 sequence is 14 residues long. J gave up 6 bases and V 0 bases, and 5 bases lay outside the gene matches. The germline gives CDR1 SGHRS, CDR2 YFSETQ. The CDR3, as DNA: TGCGCCAGCAGCTTGGCCGGACAGGATCCTGAAGCTTTCTTT. The encoded protein is CASSLAGQDPEAFF.

In its sample, this clonotype was seen many times. CDR3 sequence (DNA): TGTGCCAGCAGCTTGGGACTAGCGGACTACAATGAGCAGTTCTTC. The encoded protein is CASSLGLADYNEQFF. The J gene is TRBJ2-1, the V gene TRBV5-6, with TRBD2 matching over 9 bases. V gave up 0 bases and J gave up 3 bases; unmatched junction bases: 1. The CDR3 length is 15 residues. Germline V gene data show CDR1 as SGHDT and CDR2 as YYEEEE.

This clonotype was found a few times. This rearrangement joins TRBV20-1 to TRBJ2-3; D perhaps matches TRBD1 (6 bases). The CDR3 extends over 16 amino acids. CDR1 and CDR2 (germline): DFQATT, SNEGSKA (reference sequence). V lost 1 base, J lost 1 base, and 15 bases lay in between. The chain's CDR3 is CSARADGRGGTDTQYF. CDR3 nucleotides: TGCAGTGCTAGAGCCGACGGCAGGGGTGGCACAGATACGCAGTATTTT.